These 18 T cell receptor beta chains were sequenced from one sample in a study of CD8 T cells in ankylosing spondylitis (dated by TCRdb to the late 2010s). Library generation was performed with 5' RACE. Instrument on record: Illumina HiSeq 2500. TCRdb took the public reads, trimmed them with fastp at Q25, ran MiXCR for clone calling and kept in-frame beta chains. Rows matching on CDR3 protein sequence are summarized as one entry with the most common DNA and genes. The sample table holds roughly 180,000 distinct CDR3 sequences, of which over 10% were seen once. Approximately 10% of the sample rests with the top ten. Sequencing was carried out using blood, either unsorted or a sorted T cell fraction (not recorded which). These receptors came from a female donor with ankylosing spondylitis or in good health (not recorded which).

This clonotype was picked up many times. The chain joins TRBV7-2 to TRBJ1-2, with D unresolved. The ends were cut back, 5 bases at V and 6 bases at J, with 16 bases in the middle. The CDR3 covers 14 residues. Germline V CDR1 and CDR2: SGHTA, FQGNSA. The CDR3 coding sequence is TGTGCCAGCAGCCCCAGTCAGACTTCCAATGGCTACACCTTC. Translation gives CASSPSQTSNGYTF.

The rearrangement joins TRBV18 to TRBJ1-6, with a weak D call TRBD1 (5 bases). Trimming cost V 0 bases and J 7 bases, with 7 bases left between them. Germline CDR1 KGHSH, CDR2 LQKENI. This CDR3 region has 14 residues. CDR3 sequence (DNA): TGTGCCAGCTCACCACCAGGGGCAAATTCACCCCTCCACTTT. This sequence encodes CASSPPGANSPLHF.

The table lists this clonotype with many counts. J is TRBJ2-1 and V is TRBV3-1; TRBD2 is a possible D gene (5 bases). The V gene lost 0 bases and the J gene lost 12 bases, with 12 bases spanning the gap. Germline V gene data show CDR1 as LGHDT and CDR2 as YNNKEL (reference sequence). This CDR3 contains 13 residues. This chain's CDR3 is CASSQDVRGLQFF. DNA of the CDR3: TGTGCCAGCAGCCAAGACGTACGGGGTTTGCAGTTCTTC.

This clonotype was recorded at least ten times. This chain uses TRBV7-9 with TRBJ2-4; D gene uncertain. This CDR3 has 15 amino acids. CDR1 and CDR2 from the germline V gene are SEHNR and FQNEAQ (reference sequence). Trimming left V 3 bases short and J 2 bases short, with 11 bases between. The CDR3 region has the DNA TGTGCCAGCAGCTTCTTGGCGGACCCCAAAAACATTCAGTACTTC. It yields the protein CASSFLADPKNIQYF.

This clonotype was observed a handful of times. J is TRBJ2-1 and V is TRBV9; 9 bases align to TRBD2. This CDR3 is built from 17 residues. J was trimmed by 9 bases and V by 0 bases; bases with no gene match: 13. Germline CDR1 is SGDLS and CDR2 is YYNGEE. The CDR3 coding sequence is TGTGCCAGCAGCGTAGTCGGCGGCGGGAGGGCCTCTGGTGAGCAGTTCTTC. Translating gives CASSVVGGGRASGEQFF.

This clonotype was seen repeatedly, ten times or more. The rearrangement joins TRBV27 to TRBJ1-6, with a tentative D call TRBD1 (5 bases). Trimming removed 5 bases from V and 7 bases from J, with 15 bases in between. The CDR3 runs to 15 residues. Germline lookup yields CDR1 MNHEY and CDR2 SMNVEV (reference sequence). The CDR3 protein is CASSLFRTPNSPLHF. The CDR3, as DNA: TGTGCCAGCAGTCTGTTCCGGACACCCAATTCACCCCTCCACTTT.

The sample holds many counts of this clonotype. The rearrangement links TRBV24-1 to TRBJ1-3; D gene unclear. From germline, CDR1 is KGHDR and CDR2 SFDVKD. The CDR3 contains 13 residues. The V end lost 0 bases, the J end lost 4 bases, and 3 bases lay between the germline ends. CDR3 sequence: CATSDLKGNTIYF. CDR3 sequence (DNA): TGTGCCACCAGTGATTTGAAGGGAAACACCATATATTTT.

The CDR3 here is CSADPVGGPGANVLTF. For the CDR3, the DNA is TGCAGTGCTGACCCAGTCGGGGGGCCTGGGGCCAACGTCCTGACTTTC. The genes are TRBV20-1 and TRBJ2-6; tentatively, D is TRBD2 (7 bases). Germline-derived CDR1 and CDR2 are DFQATT and SNEGSKA (reference sequence). The V gene lost 5 bases and the J gene lost 2 bases, with 16 bases spanning the gap. The CDR3 runs 16 residues.

The V and J genes are TRBV5-1 and TRBJ2-7; D is perhaps TRBD1 or TRBD2 (5 bases each). Germline-derived CDR1 and CDR2 are SGHRS and YFSETQ. V dropped 4 bases and J dropped 2 bases, with 16 bases sitting between them. The CDR3 contains 15 residues. For the CDR3, the DNA is TGCGCCAGCAGCGCCTCCGGGACCCTAGCCTACGAGCAGTACTTC. Its translation: CASSASGTLAYEQYF.

This clonotype showed up many times. V usage is TRBV29-1 and J usage is TRBJ1-2; D gene uncertain. V was shortened by 0 bases and J by 0 bases, with 14 bases between the two germline ends. CDR3 size: 16 residues. CDR1 and CDR2 (germline): SQVTM, ANQGSEA. As DNA, the CDR3 is TGCAGCGTTGAAGATGTGGGCCGATTAGCTAACTATGGCTACACCTTC. Translated, it gives CSVEDVGRLANYGYTF.

Remarks on this clonotype: A much larger clone sits a single nucleotide away, making a read error possible. The chain links TRBV20-1 to TRBJ2-2; D may be TRBD1 (6 bases). In germline, CDR1 is DFQATT, CDR2 SNEGSKA (reference sequence). V was cut by 5 bases and J by 5 bases, with 18 bases left in between. The CDR3 sequence is 15 residues long. CDR3 in DNA: TGCAGTGCTCCCGATACTAGGGGGTTAACCGGGGAGCTGTTTTTT. This sequence encodes CSAPDTRGLTGELFF.

The rearrangement links TRBV4-3 to TRBJ2-3; D not certain. Germline lookup yields CDR1 LGHNA and CDR2 YSLEER. The CDR3 consists of 14 residues. V lost 4 bases to trimming and J lost 4 bases, with 12 bases between them. CDR3 in amino acids: CASSPERYSDTQYF. Written as DNA, the CDR3 is TGCGCCAGCAGCCCCGAGAGATACTCAGATACGCAGTATTTT.

This clonotype was observed at least ten times. The rearrangement links TRBV12-3 or TRBV12-4 to TRBJ2-7; 14 bases are shared with TRBD2. Losses at the gene ends were 2 bases for V and 1 base for J; bases not matched to a gene: 13. This CDR3 has 20 residues. Here the CDR3 DNA reads TGTGCCAGCAGTTTATCGGGACTAGCGGGAGTGGGGACCCAGTCCTACGAGCAGTACTTC. Its protein product is CASSLSGLAGVGTQSYEQYF.

This clonotype occurred many times. The CDR3 coding sequence is TGCAGTGCTGCAGGACAGGGAAATCAGCCCCAGCATTTT. Its protein product is CSAAGQGNQPQHF. The V call is TRBV20-1, the J call TRBJ1-5; 8 nucleotides match TRBD1. Trimming at V came to 5 bases and at J to 4 bases, leaving 4 bases not matched to a gene. There are 13 residues in the CDR3. Per the germline V gene, CDR1 is DFQATT and CDR2 is SNEGSKA (reference sequence).

This clonotype has at least ten counts. The chain joins TRBV7-2 to TRBJ2-7, with D possibly being TRBD1 or TRBD2 (5 bases each). V lost 2 bases, J lost 2 bases, and 10 bases lay in between. Germline values: CDR1 SGHTA, CDR2 FQGNSA. There are 14 residues in the CDR3. For the CDR3, the DNA is TGTGCCAGCAGCTTAAATCCGGGGCCCTACGAGCAGTACTTC. It specifies CASSLNPGPYEQYF.

This clonotype was seen ten or more times. The chain is built from TRBV7-9 and TRBJ1-5; D is unclear. The CDR3 totals 14 residues. Per the germline V gene, CDR1 is SEHNR and CDR2 is FQNEAQ (reference sequence). Trimming pared 3 bases from V and 7 bases from J, leaving 13 bases between. Here the CDR3 reads CASSFEGTHQPQHF. In DNA, the CDR3 is TGTGCCAGCAGCTTTGAGGGTACCCACCAGCCCCAGCATTTT.

This clonotype was recorded many times. The chain is built from TRBV28 and TRBJ1-4; D ambiguous. CDR1 and CDR2 (germline): MDHEN, SYDVKM. Trimming took 1 base from V and 0 from J, leaving 3 bases between them. CDR3 length: 14 residues. CDR3 loop: CASSLYTTNEKLFF. CDR3 coding DNA: TGTGCCAGCAGTTTATACACAACTAATGAAAAACTGTTTTTT.

The chain employs TRBV7-2 and TRBJ1-1; D gene unclear. The CDR3 spans 16 residues. Trimming left V 5 bases short and J 4 bases short, with 20 bases between. CDR1 SGHTA and CDR2 FQGNSA come from the germline V gene. The CDR3: CASSGTKRFGSTEAFF. Here the CDR3 DNA reads TGTGCCAGCAGCGGTACCAAAAGGTTTGGAAGCACTGAAGCTTTCTTT.